The 20 T cell receptor beta chains listed next were all sequenced from one sample in a study of blood T cell repertoires in COVID-19. Some clones are missing from TCRdb's copy, which holds only in-frame ones; the method was immunoSEQ multiplex PCR. The table has about 49,000 clones, 81% seen once. The sequencing sample was made of peripheral blood. The origin of the receptors is a woman aged 80 or older with COVID-19, enrolled during active disease.

The rearrangement uses TRBV30 and TRBJ2-7, with 9 bases fitting TRBD2. The V gene end was trimmed by 1 base and the J gene end by 3 bases; junction bases not matched to a gene: 4. This CDR3 spans 14 amino acids. CDR1 is GTSNPN and CDR2 is SVGIG in the germline V gene (reference sequence). The CDR3 sequence: CAWSAGLANYEQYF. The CDR3 region has the DNA TGTGCCTGGAGTGCAGGACTAGCGAACTACGAGCAGTACTTC.

The rearrangement joins TRBV6-2 or TRBV6-3 to TRBJ1-2, with TRBD1 as a possible D gene (6 bases). The germline V gene encodes CDR1 MNHEY and CDR2 SVGEGT. This CDR3 spans 16 amino acids. V gave up 5 bases and J gave up 7 bases, with 23 bases separating them. CDR3 sequence reads: CASSPLGQGKEGGYTF. The CDR3 region has the DNA TGTGCCAGCAGTCCGTTGGGGCAGGGGAAAGAGGGTGGCTACACCTTC.

The genes are TRBV2 and TRBJ2-2, with TRBD2 matching 9 bases. V was pared by 4 bases and J by 5 bases, with 5 bases of the junction left unmatched. The CDR3 sequence is 15 residues long. The germline V gene encodes CDR1 SNHLY and CDR2 FYNNEI. CDR3 DNA sequence: TGTGCCAGCAGTGGACTAGCGGTCAAAACCGGGGAGCTGTTTTTT. Translating gives CASSGLAVKTGELFF.

V usage is TRBV5-5 and J usage is TRBJ2-7; 7 positions agree with TRBD2. Trimming removed 7 bases from V and 6 bases from J; junction bases left unmatched: 10. The CDR3 contains 13 residues. Germline V gene lookup returns CDR1 SGHKS and CDR2 YYEKEE (reference sequence). CDR3 nucleotide sequence: TGTGCCAGCGTCAGACGGGAGGCGGGCGAGCAGTACTTC. Translation: CASVRREAGEQYF.

The chain is built from TRBV30 and TRBJ1-2; TRBD1 matches at 8 bases. CDR1 is GTSNPN, CDR2 SVGIG, per germline (reference sequence). This CDR3 region has 12 residues. The ends lost 7 bases at V and 6 bases at J; junction bases unmatched: 7. CDR3 protein: CALRTGQHGYTF. As DNA, the CDR3 is TGTGCCTTAAGGACAGGGCAGCATGGCTACACCTTC.

The chain recombines TRBV6-5 with TRBJ2-7, with 9 bases lining up with TRBD2. With V trimmed by 7 bases and J by 3 bases, 10 bases remained unmatched. This CDR3 has 15 amino acids. Germline V gene sequence: CDR1 MNHEY, CDR2 SVGAGI. The CDR3 here is CASTGGLAGVYEQYF. CDR3 coding DNA: TGTGCCAGCACCGGAGGGTTAGCGGGAGTCTACGAGCAGTACTTC.

This clone was seen only a few times. The chain recombines TRBV5-4 with TRBJ1-2; 10 bases align to TRBD1. Germline CDR1 SGHNT, CDR2 YYREEE (reference sequence). The CDR3 is made up of 15 amino acids. The junction had 6 bases not matched to a gene; V was cut back by 4 bases and J by 3 bases. CDR3 in DNA: TGTGCCAGCAGCGGGACAGGGGTTATAGACTATGGCTACACCTTC. Amino acid sequence: CASSGTGVIDYGYTF. Complete variable domain (other parts from reference TRBV5-4 and TRBJ1-2): ETGVTQSPTHLIKTRGQQVTLRCSSQSGHNTVSWYQQALGQGPQFIFQYYREEENGRGNFPPRFSGLQFPNYSSELNVNALELDDSALYLCASSGTGVIDYGYTFGSGTRLTVV.

In this sample, this clone turned up a few times. J is TRBJ2-1 and V is TRBV7-8; TRBD2 agrees at 7 bases. CDR1 is SGHVS, CDR2 FQNEAQ, per germline. J gave up 8 bases and V 3 bases, and 7 bases lay outside the gene matches. The CDR3 length is 14 residues. The CDR3 region has the DNA TGTGCCAGCAGCTTGATCGGGACTAAGGATGAGCAGTTCTTC. Protein sequence: CASSLIGTKDEQFF.

This chain connects TRBV2 to TRBJ2-2; TRBD1 aligns across 11 bases. Losses at the gene ends were 3 bases for V and 1 base for J; bases not matched to a gene: 10. In germline, CDR1 is SNHLY, CDR2 FYNNEI. This CDR3 region has 19 residues. CDR3 DNA: TGTGCCAGCAGTGAGTTCGGGACAGGGGGACTTGTGAACACCGGGGAGCTGTTTTTT. This codes for CASSEFGTGGLVNTGELFF.

The chain couples TRBV19 to TRBJ1-2, with D possibly being TRBD1 (6 bases). The CDR3 runs 12 residues. Germline V gene data show CDR1 as LNHDA and CDR2 as SQIVND (reference sequence). Trimming took off 7 bases at V and 2 bases at J, with 8 bases between the two ends. CDR3 coding DNA: TGTGCCAGTAAAAGGGGGAACTATGGCTACACCTTC. This codes for CASKRGNYGYTF.

J is TRBJ2-1 and V is TRBV9; TRBD2 matches at 14 bases. This CDR3 contains 19 residues. V lost 3 bases and J lost 5; bases outside the gene matches: 13. Germline CDR1 reads SGDLS; CDR2 reads YYNGEE. CDR3 DNA sequence: TGTGCCAGCAGCGCTCGGGGACTAGCGGGAGAGGTCCACGACAATGAGCAGTTCTTC. Its protein is CASSARGLAGEVHDNEQFF.

The chain has TRBV5-1 and TRBJ1-2, with D tentatively TRBD1 (5 bases). The CDR3 runs to 14 residues. Deletions cut 0 bases from V and 1 base from J, with 7 bases between. CDR1 is SGHRS and CDR2 is YFSETQ in the germline V gene. CDR3 loop: CASSLEGHNYGYTF. The CDR3 coding sequence is TGCGCCAGCAGCTTGGAGGGGCATAACTATGGCTACACCTTC. Full variable domain (missing parts from reference TRBV5-1 and TRBJ1-2): KAGVTQTPRYLIKTRGQQVTLSCSPISGHRSVSWYQQTPGQGLQFLFEYFSETQRNKGNFPGRFSGRQFSNSRSEMNVSTLELGDSALYLCASSLEGHNYGYTFGSGTRLTVV.

This chain joins TRBV25-1 and TRBJ1-6, with D possibly being TRBD1 (6 bases). The CDR3 is 15 residues long. From germline, CDR1 is MGHDK and CDR2 SYGVNS. Trimming pared 5 bases from V and 2 bases from J, leaving 10 bases between. Here the CDR3 reads CASSSGGTYNSPLHF. The CDR3 region has the DNA TGTGCCAGCAGTAGTGGGGGCACCTATAATTCACCCCTCCACTTT.

V usage is TRBV6-6 and J usage is TRBJ2-1, with D tentatively TRBD2 (6 bases). The CDR3 has 15 residues. V was pared by 5 bases and J by 4 bases, with 15 bases between. CDR1 is MNHNY and CDR2 is SVGAGI in the germline V gene (reference sequence). In nucleotides, the CDR3 is TGTGCCAGCAGTCAAGCGGGTTCTGCTTACAATGAGCAGTTCTTC. Translated, it gives CASSQAGSAYNEQFF.

The genes are TRBV12-3 or TRBV12-4 and TRBJ2-7; 8 bases match TRBD1. V lost 5 bases, J lost 7 bases, and 4 bases stayed unmatched. The CDR3 totals 12 residues. Here the CDR3 DNA reads TGTGCCAGCAGTCCAGGGGGCTCGGAGCAGTACTTC. Amino acid sequence: CASSPGGSEQYF.

The CDR3 protein is CAISEGGTSDTDTQYF. CDR3 DNA sequence: TGTGCCATCAGTGAGGGGGGGACTAGCGACACAGATACGCAGTATTTT. The rearrangement uses TRBV10-3 and TRBJ2-3, with 10 bases aligning to TRBD2. This CDR3 has 16 residues. The V and J ends lost 2 bases and 2 bases, in that order; junction bases with no gene match: 4. Germline CDR1 and CDR2: ENHRY and SYGVKD.

The chain employs TRBV19 and TRBJ2-1, with 8 bases fitting TRBD2. The trim removed 5 bases at V and 0 bases at J, leaving 6 bases unmatched. The germline gives CDR1 LNHDA, CDR2 SQIVND (reference sequence). This CDR3 is built from 16 residues. CDR3 in amino acids: CASSETAGASYNEQFF. The CDR3 nucleotides are TGTGCCAGTAGTGAGACAGCGGGGGCCTCCTACAATGAGCAGTTCTTC.

The chain carries TRBV27 and TRBJ1-6, with TRBD1 matching 9 bases. Germline CDR1 is MNHEY and CDR2 is SMNVEV (reference sequence). With 2 bases clipped from V and 5 bases from J, the junction kept 10 bases outside the gene matches. CDR3 length: 18 amino acids. CDR3 loop: CASSLGPRTGANNSPLHF. In DNA form, the CDR3 reads TGTGCCAGCAGTTTAGGACCCCGGACAGGGGCTAATAATTCACCCCTCCACTTT.

This chain uses TRBV29-1 with TRBJ2-3; 8 nucleotides line up with TRBD2. Germline V CDR1 and CDR2: SQVTM, ANQGSEA. V was pared by 2 bases and J by 3 bases, with 4 bases of the junction left unmatched. CDR3 length equals 14 residues. CDR3 amino acids: CSVESGGKTDTQYF. CDR3 DNA: TGCAGCGTTGAATCGGGGGGGAAGACAGATACGCAGTATTTT.

This clone has more than one count but fewer than ten. The chain couples TRBV21-1 to TRBJ1-4. TRBV21-1 is noted as a pseudogene. The CDR3 sequence is 11 residues long. The CDR3 DNA sequence: TGTGCCAGCAGCAAGGGGAGGAAACTGTTTTTT. Translating gives CASSKGRKLFF.